This entry describes one T cell receptor beta chain. This CDR3 is 15 amino acids long. The germline CDR1 and CDR2 sequences are LNHDA and SQIVND (reference sequence). Trimming took 4 bases from V and 2 from J; bases not matched to a gene: 4. Clones were read by immunoSEQ multiplex PCR, and TCRdb kept only the in-frame ones, dropping some. The sample lists some 270,000 clones; 70% to 90% were seen once. The entry originates in a study of blood T cell repertoires in COVID-19. The chain is built from TRBV19 and TRBJ1-2, with 10 positions matching TRBD1. The sample comprised peripheral blood. This TCR derives from an older woman with acute or convalescent COVID-19. CDR3 nucleotide sequence: TGTGCCAGTAGTAAGGGGACAGGGGACAACTATGGCTACACCTTC. It is translated as CASSKGTGDNYGYTF.